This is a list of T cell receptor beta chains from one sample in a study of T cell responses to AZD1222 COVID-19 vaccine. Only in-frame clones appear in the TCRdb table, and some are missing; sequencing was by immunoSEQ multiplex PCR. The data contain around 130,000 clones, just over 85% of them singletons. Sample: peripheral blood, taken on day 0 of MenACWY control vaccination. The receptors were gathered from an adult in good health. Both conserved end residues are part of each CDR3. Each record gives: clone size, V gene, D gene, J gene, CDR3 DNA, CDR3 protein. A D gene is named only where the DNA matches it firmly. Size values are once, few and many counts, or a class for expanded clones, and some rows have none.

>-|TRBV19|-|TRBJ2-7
TGTGCCAGTAGCGTTAGCGGTGGGAATTCCTACGAGCAGTACTTC
CASSVSGGNSYEQYF
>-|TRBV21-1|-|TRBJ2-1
TGTGCCAGCAAGTCAGGACTCGGTACCGACAATGAGCAGTTCTTC
CASKSGLGTDNEQFF
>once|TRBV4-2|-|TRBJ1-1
TGTGCCAGCAGCCAAGGCCCCCTCCGGGATTGGGGCACTGAAGCTTTCTTT
CASSQGPLRDWGTEAFF
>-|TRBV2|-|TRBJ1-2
TGTGCCAGCAGTGAACGAACAGGGATAAACTATGGCTACACCTTC
CASSERTGINYGYTF
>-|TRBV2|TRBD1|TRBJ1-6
TGTGCCAGCACCCGGTACCTTCGACAGGGGACAAGCTCCTATAATTCACCCCTCCACTTT
CASTRYLRQGTSSYNSPLHF
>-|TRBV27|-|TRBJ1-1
TGTGCCAGCAGTTTTCGGACAGTGAGGGTGACTGAAGCTTTCTTT
CASSFRTVRVTEAFF
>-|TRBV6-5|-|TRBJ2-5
TGTGCCAGCAGCAAGGACCGTTTAGATGAGACCCAGTACTTC
CASSKDRLDETQYF
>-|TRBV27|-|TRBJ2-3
TGTGCCAGCAGTTTATCGGTCCCAGCAGATACGCAGTATTTT
CASSLSVPADTQYF
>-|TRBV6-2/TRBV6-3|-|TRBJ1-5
TGTGCCAGCAGTTACAGGGCGGACAATCAGCCCCAGCATTTT
CASSYRADNQPQHF
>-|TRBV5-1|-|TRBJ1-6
TGCGCCAGCAGCTTGGGGGCCAGGAGCTCCTATAATTCACCCCTCCACTTT
CASSLGARSSYNSPLHF
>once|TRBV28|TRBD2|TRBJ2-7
TGTGCCAGCAGTTTATTCAGGTCTATTCTAGCGGGAGTCGACGAGCAGTACTTC
CASSLFRSILAGVDEQYF
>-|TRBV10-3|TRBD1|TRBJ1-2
TGTGCCATCAGGGGACCGGACAGGGTTTATGGCTACACCTTC
CAIRGPDRVYGYTF
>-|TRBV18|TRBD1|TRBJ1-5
TGTGCCAGCTCGGCTCGACCGGGACAGGGCCACGGATCGACCCCCCGGAATCAGCCCCAGCATTTT
CASSARPGQGHGSTPRNQPQHF
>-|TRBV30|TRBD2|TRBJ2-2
TGTGCCTGGCTCGCGGGAGGTGGCACCGGGGAGCTGTTTTTT
CAWLAGGGTGELFF
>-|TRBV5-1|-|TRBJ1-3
TGCGCCAGCAGCCCTGGGGCGACATGGGCTGGGAGCTCTGGAAACACCATATATTTT
CASSPGATWAGSSGNTIYF
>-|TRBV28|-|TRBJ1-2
TGTGCCAGCAGTCTCCTCCCGGGGAACTATGGCTACACCTTC
CASSLLPGNYGYTF
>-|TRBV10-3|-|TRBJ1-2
TGTGCCATCAGTGTGGACGTTCCGGGGGGCTATGGCTACACCTTC
CAISVDVPGGYGYTF
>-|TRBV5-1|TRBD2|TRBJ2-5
TGCGCCAGCAGCGACGGGACTAGCGGGCTTGAGACCCAGTACTTC
CASSDGTSGLETQYF
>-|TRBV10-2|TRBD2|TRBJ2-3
TGCGCCAGCAGTGTCGGGCGGGAGAGGGGCACAGATACGCAGTATTTT
CASSVGRERGTDTQYF